This entry describes one T cell receptor (beta chain). Its cognate antigen is unknown. This record belongs to a study of vaccination effects on CD4 cells after COVID-19. Antigen-specific CD4+ T cells expanded by the ViraFEST assay with viral peptide pools were then sequenced. Culture proceeded for 10 days, and CD4+ T cells were then isolated. Convalescent patients had PCR-confirmed SARS-CoV-2 infection between March and December 2020. After two million PBMC were placed in each well, they were cultured with around 10 IU/ml IL-2 and around 10 ug/ml peptides. The culture used as the negative control contained an HIV-1 Nef peptide pool. On days 3 and 7, fresh IL-2 medium replaced half the medium. This CDR3 contains 13 residues. V shed 2 bases and J shed 8 bases, with 12 bases lying between them. Per the germline V gene, CDR1 is SGHTA and CDR2 is FQGTGA. Assay: immunoSEQ multiplex PCR; the TCRdb copy retains only in-frame clones and omits some. The repertoire has tens of thousands of clones, 65% to 85% of them found once; the top ten carry less than 6.5%.

Findings and caveats of the study: Convalescents showed post-vaccine spike-reactive clones that were mainly new vaccine-induced clones.

Sample: CD4+ T cells from PBMCs cultured with HIV peptides, taken before COVID-19 vaccination. The subset is: HIV-1 Nef peptide pool negative control/reference culture. The clonotype comes from a human donor who had a prior SARS-CoV-2 infection. J is TRBJ1-1 and V is TRBV7-3, with D maybe TRBD1 (5 bases). As DNA, the CDR3 is TGTGCCAGCAGCTTAGGCACAGGTCAAGAAGCTTTCTTT. Translated: CASSLGTGQEAFF.